This record looks at one T cell receptor beta chain sequence and its context. This specimen comes from a study of blood T cell repertoires in COVID-19. There are 15 residues in the CDR3. Germline CDR1 LNHDA, CDR2 SQIVND (reference sequence). V lost 7 bases, J lost 5 bases, and 20 bases lay in between. Here immunoSEQ multiplex PCR was the method, and the copy in TCRdb shows in-frame clones only, minus some. The data hold about 300,000 clones, with roughly 89% observed a single time. The TCR comes from a man aged 35 to 55 with acute or convalescent COVID-19. Sequences were obtained from peripheral blood. The chain joins TRBV19 to TRBJ1-2; TRBD1 might be the D (6 bases). CDR3 loop: CASTKGGEFWYGYTF. CDR3 DNA: TGTGCCAGTACCAAAGGGGGGGAGTTTTGGTATGGCTACACCTTC.